The subject of this entry is one T cell receptor beta chain. V lost 0 bases, J lost 3 bases, and 8 bases stayed unmatched. Germline-derived CDR1 and CDR2 are SGHTA and FQGNSA. CDR3 length: 17 amino acids. This record comes from a study of blood T cell repertoires in COVID-19. Study details: From the United States, Italy and Spain came samples of acute and convalescent COVID-19.

Here immunoSEQ multiplex PCR was the method, and the copy in TCRdb shows in-frame clones only, minus some. The sample contains about 140,000 clones, roughly nine tenths of which appear only once. Sequences were obtained from peripheral blood. V gene TRBV7-2 combines with J gene TRBJ2-7; 10 positions match TRBD2. The clonotype comes from a human donor in a cohort sampled during active COVID-19. In DNA, the CDR3 is TGTGCCAGCAGCTTAGCGGTGCTTAGCGGGGGGTACTACGAGCAGTACTTC. It translates to CASSLAVLSGGYYEQYF. The full variable domain, its missing parts supplied by reference TRBV7-2 and TRBJ2-7, is GAGVSQSPSNKVTEKGKDVELRCDPISGHTALYWYRQSLGQGLEFLIYFQGNSAPDKSGLPSDRFSAERTGGSVSTLTIQRTQQEDSAVYLCASSLAVLSGGYYEQYFGPGTRLTVT.